The 27 T cell receptor beta chains reported below all come from one sample, sequenced in a study of a mutant IDH1 vaccine in newly diagnosed glioma. Antigens of these TCRs are unknown. Clones were read by immunoSEQ multiplex PCR, and TCRdb kept only the in-frame ones, dropping some. The sample has around 60,000 clones, 80% to 85% seen once. As for time point: week 35, safety follow-up. The study gave 300 ug of mutant IDH1 20-mer peptide per vaccine dose, with topical imiquimod. Source: PBMCs, taken from a glioma patient whose treatment included an IDH1 peptide vaccine. The origin of the receptors is a man aged 30 to 39 with glioma.

The chain recombines TRBV28 with TRBJ2-7; D is tentatively TRBD1 or TRBD2 (5 bases each). V was clipped by 10 bases and J by 0 bases, with 10 bases between them. The germline V gene has CDR1 MDHEN and CDR2 SYDVKM. The CDR3 is 12 residues long. CDR3 bases: TGTGCCACCGGGACGCTCTCCTACGAGCAGTACTTC. Residues: CATGTLSYEQYF.

The V gene is TRBV6-1, the J gene TRBJ2-3; the D gene could be TRBD1 or TRBD2 (7 bases each). The V end lost 10 bases, the J end lost 0 bases, and 17 bases lay between the germline ends. This CDR3 is 15 amino acids long. CDR1 is MNHNS and CDR2 is SASEGT in the germline V gene. This CDR3 is CATSPGGVSTDTQYF. In nucleotides, the CDR3 is TGTGCCACTTCTCCAGGGGGGGTTAGCACAGATACGCAGTATTTT.

The chain links TRBV11-2 to TRBJ1-3; 9 bases fit TRBD1. Losses at the gene ends were 5 bases for V and 4 bases for J; bases not matched to a gene: 12. This CDR3 comprises 17 residues. The germline V gene encodes CDR1 SGHAT and CDR2 FQNNGV. The CDR3 sequence is CASSTGTGQTWGNTIYF. CDR3 in DNA: TGTGCCAGCAGCACCGGGACAGGGCAAACTTGGGGAAACACCATATATTTT.

This clone appeared a single time. The chain recombines TRBV6-6 with TRBJ2-5, with unresolved D. CDR1 and CDR2 (germline): MNHNY, SVGAGI (reference sequence). Trimming removed 7 bases at V and 2 bases at J, with 11 bases between. The CDR3 length is 13 residues. Here the CDR3 reads CASTVPTQETQYF. CDR3 nucleotide sequence: TGTGCCAGCACCGTACCTACTCAAGAGACCCAGTACTTC.

The V and J genes are TRBV18 and TRBJ1-2, with D possibly matching TRBD1 (5 bases). From germline, CDR1 is KGHSH and CDR2 LQKENI. This CDR3 spans 12 amino acids. The germline V and J ends were trimmed by 6 bases and 6 bases, with 11 bases remaining between them. The CDR3 here is CASSPVGDGYTF. The CDR3 bases are TGTGCCAGCTCCCCCGTGGGGGATGGCTACACCTTC.

This chain connects TRBV5-4 to TRBJ2-7; 8 bases line up with TRBD2. The germline V gene encodes CDR1 SGHNT and CDR2 YYREEE (reference sequence). CDR3 length: 15 amino acids. The ends lost 0 bases at V and 6 bases at J; junction bases unmatched: 8. The CDR3 region has the DNA TGTGCCAGCAGCTTGGGAGGCGGGGGGTTGGGCGAGCAGTACTTC. It is translated as CASSLGGGGLGEQYF.

The chain's CDR3 is CASTSRHGLGPLHF. The CDR3 region has the DNA TGTGCCAGCACCTCAAGACACGGCCTTGGGCCCCTCCACTTT. J is TRBJ1-6 and V is TRBV7-2; unclear D gene. Trimming left V 7 bases short and J 13 bases short, with 20 bases between. Germline V lookup: CDR1 SGHTA, CDR2 FQGNSA. This CDR3 comprises 14 residues.

V and J are TRBV5-5 and TRBJ2-7; D may be TRBD2 (6 bases). In germline, CDR1 is SGHKS, CDR2 YYEKEE (reference sequence). The CDR3 runs to 15 residues. V gave up 4 bases and J gave up 6 bases, with 20 bases separating them. Written as DNA, the CDR3 is TGTGCCAGCAGCGTTGCCCACGGGAGAGGGATCGAGCAGTACTTC. Protein sequence: CASSVAHGRGIEQYF. The full variable domain, rest sourced from reference TRBV5-5 and TRBJ2-7, is DAGVTQSPTHLIKTRGQQVTLRCSPISGHKSVSWYQQVLGQGPQFIFQYYEKEERGRGNFPDRFSARQFPNYSSELNVNALLLGDSALYLCASSVAHGRGIEQYFGPGTRLTVT.

The chain combines TRBV6-1 with TRBJ1-6; D is possibly TRBD1 (6 bases). Germline V gives CDR1 MNHNS, CDR2 SASEGT. CDR3 length: 13 residues. The germline V and J ends were trimmed by 6 bases and 8 bases, with 11 bases remaining between them. Here the CDR3 reads CASRGDNYSPLHF. In DNA, the CDR3 is TGTGCCAGCAGAGGGGACAACTATTCACCCCTCCACTTT.

This chain joins TRBV25-1 and TRBJ2-3, with TRBD2 matching over 11 bases. This CDR3 is 16 amino acids long. V was clipped by 10 bases and J by 5 bases; unmatched bases: 14. CDR1 MGHDK and CDR2 SYGVNS come from the germline V gene. The DNA of the CDR3 is TGTGCCATAAGGGAGACTAGCGGGGATACCGGAGATACGCAGTATTTT. Translated: CAIRETSGDTGDTQYF. Combining the CDR3 with reference TRBV25-1 and TRBJ2-3 gives the whole variable domain EADIYQTPRYLVIGTGKKITLECSQTMGHDKMYWYQQDPGMELHLIHYSYGVNSTEKGDLSSESTVSRIRTEHFPLTLESARPSHTSQYLCAIRETSGDTGDTQYFGPGTRLTVL.

This chain joins TRBV5-6 and TRBJ2-7; 7 bases are shared with TRBD2. V was clipped by 2 bases and J by 6 bases; unmatched bases: 11. CDR1 is SGHDT and CDR2 is YYEEEE in the germline V gene. This CDR3 is 15 amino acids long. The CDR3 is CASSFNFGEGGEQYF. The CDR3 DNA reads TGTGCCAGCAGCTTCAACTTTGGGGAGGGTGGCGAGCAGTACTTC.

This rearrangement joins TRBV4-2 to TRBJ2-5; D unresolved. The closer fit of TRBJ2-7 to the DNA end suggests the J call may be wrong. Germline loops: CDR1 LGHNA, CDR2 YNFKEQ. CDR3 length: 13 residues. The CDR3 sequence is CASSQGTGYEQYF. The CDR3 coding sequence is TGTGCCAGCAGCCAAGGGACCGGTTACGAGCAGTACTTC.

This clone was counted between two and nine times. The chain links TRBV4-1 to TRBJ1-5; D gene uncertain. Germline CDR1 is MGHRA and CDR2 is YSYEKL. V was cut by 2 bases and J by 2 bases, with 19 bases left in between. The CDR3 covers 18 residues. The CDR3 DNA follows: TGCGCCAGCAGCCAACTTGGACGGACCCCCGGTGGCAATCAGCCCCAGCATTTT. This encodes CASSQLGRTPGGNQPQHF.

V gene TRBV9 combines with J gene TRBJ2-5; D is uncertain. The tail of the sequence fits TRBJ2-7 better, so the J call may be wrong. This CDR3 has 14 amino acids. Germline V gene data show CDR1 as SGDLS and CDR2 as YYNGEE. The CDR3, as DNA: TGTGCCAGCAGCGTAGGTGGAGTTTTATACGAGCAGTACTTC. This codes for CASSVGGVLYEQYF.

This rearrangement joins TRBV19 to TRBJ2-7, with D maybe TRBD2 (5 bases). There are 13 residues in the CDR3. Trimming took off 3 bases at V and 5 bases at J, with 11 bases between the two ends. Germline values: CDR1 LNHDA, CDR2 SQIVND (reference sequence). Here the CDR3 DNA reads TGTGCCAGTAGTATGGGAGCCTGGGACGAGCAGTACTTC. Translating it yields CASSMGAWDEQYF.

The chain links TRBV4-1 to TRBJ1-4; D unresolved. Per germline, CDR1 MGHRA and CDR2 YSYEKL. V gave up 4 bases and J gave up 4 bases, with 16 bases separating them. The CDR3 is 16 amino acids. The CDR3 protein is CASSRPRIELNEKLFF. CDR3 bases: TGCGCCAGCAGCCGGCCCCGGATAGAACTTAATGAAAAACTGTTTTTT.

CDR3 sequence: CASSLDGYEQYF. The CDR3 DNA follows: TGTGCCAGCAGCTTGGACGGATACGAGCAGTACTTC. This chain links TRBV5-6 with TRBJ2-7; D remains unclear. Germline V gives CDR1 SGHDT, CDR2 YYEEEE. V was trimmed by 0 bases and J by 4 bases, leaving 5 bases between them. The CDR3 totals 12 residues.

The rearrangement uses TRBV5-4 and TRBJ2-1, with 9 positions matching TRBD2. Trimming at V came to 7 bases and at J to 9 bases, leaving 14 bases not matched to a gene. CDR3 size: 15 residues. Germline V lookup: CDR1 SGHNT, CDR2 YYREEE (reference sequence). CDR3 bases: TGTGCCAGCGGGCCGGCGGGGGGGCTACGGGTTGAGCAGTTCTTC. Its translation is CASGPAGGLRVEQFF.

The rearrangement joins TRBV28 to TRBJ1-2; D remains unclear. This CDR3 contains 12 residues. The germline V and J ends were trimmed by 6 bases and 5 bases, with 10 bases remaining between them. Germline loops: CDR1 MDHEN, CDR2 SYDVKM. CDR3 region: CASSIRGYGYTF. In DNA form, the CDR3 reads TGTGCCAGCAGCATTAGAGGGTATGGCTACACCTTC.

The chain has TRBV6-5 and TRBJ1-2; 7 nucleotides line up with TRBD1. This CDR3 spans 13 amino acids. Germline CDR1 reads MNHEY; CDR2 reads SVGAGI. V dropped 5 bases and J dropped 8; count of bases not matched to a gene: 8. The CDR3 loop is CASSETGAWGYTF. CDR3 sequence (DNA): TGTGCCAGCAGTGAAACAGGGGCATGGGGCTACACCTTC.

The V and J genes are TRBV6-1 and TRBJ2-1, with D perhaps TRBD2 (5 bases). Germline CDR1 reads MNHNS; CDR2 reads SASEGT. The CDR3 loop spans 13 amino acids. Trimming pared 5 bases from V and 6 bases from J, leaving 11 bases between. CDR3 DNA: TGTGCCAGCAGTACCGGGATGATCAATGAGCAGTTCTTC. Protein product: CASSTGMINEQFF.

The V and J genes are TRBV7-2 and TRBJ1-2, with no clear D. The CDR3 covers 12 residues. Germline CDR1 is SGHTA and CDR2 is FQGNSA. V was clipped by 11 bases and J by 0 bases, with 10 bases between them. The CDR3 loop is CAGYDANYGYTF. In DNA, the CDR3 is TGTGCCGGGTATGACGCTAACTATGGCTACACCTTC.

The rearrangement uses TRBV10-3 and TRBJ2-3, with 13 bases identical to TRBD2. After removal of 3 bases from V and 6 bases from J, the junction contained 9 bases not matched to a gene. Germline CDR1 and CDR2: ENHRY and SYGVKD. The CDR3 has 17 residues. This CDR3 is CAISDHTSGGASDTQYF. The CDR3 DNA sequence: TGTGCCATCAGTGACCATACTAGCGGGGGGGCTTCTGATACGCAGTATTTT.

The chain couples TRBV7-6 to TRBJ2-3, with 9 positions matching TRBD2. The CDR3 length is 16 residues. Germline values: CDR1 SGHVS, CDR2 FNYEAQ. V lost 1 base to trimming and J lost 4 bases; unmatched junction nucleotides: 6. CDR3 protein: CASSLEASGAADTQYF. The DNA of the CDR3 is TGTGCCAGCAGCTTAGAGGCTAGCGGGGCGGCAGATACGCAGTATTTT.

J is TRBJ1-5 and V is TRBV11-2; 12 bases line up with TRBD1. CDR3 size: 16 residues. Germline-derived CDR1 and CDR2 are SGHAT and FQNNGV. The V gene end was trimmed by 3 bases and the J gene end by 7 bases; junction bases not matched to a gene: 7. In DNA, the CDR3 is TGTGCCAGCAGCTTCGGGGACAGGGGGCAGGGCCAGCCCCAGCATTTT. Amino acids: CASSFGDRGQGQPQHF.

The rearrangement links TRBV28 to TRBJ1-5, with a weak D call TRBD1 (6 bases). This CDR3 comprises 15 residues. CDR1 is MDHEN and CDR2 is SYDVKM in the germline V gene. Trimming removed 3 bases at V and 4 bases at J, with 13 bases between. In DNA form, the CDR3 reads TGTGCCAGCAGTTTTGTTAACAGGGATAATCAGCCCCAGCATTTT. It translates to CASSFVNRDNQPQHF.

The rearrangement joins TRBV5-1 to TRBJ2-7; either TRBD1 or TRBD2 may supply D (5 bases each). This CDR3 has 16 amino acids. The V end lost 3 bases, the J end lost 1 base, and 17 bases lay between the germline ends. Germline V lookup: CDR1 SGHRS, CDR2 YFSETQ. CDR3 region: CASSWGFGGLSYEQYF. For the CDR3, the DNA is TGCGCCAGCAGCTGGGGGTTTGGAGGTCTTTCCTACGAGCAGTACTTC.